This T cell receptor (beta chain) was sequenced during a study of beta chain features in type 1 diabetes (dated by TCRdb to 2016 to 2019). With respect to the entire study: Mean age, gender distribution, total cell number and subset yield were not different between patients and healthy donors. Naive and central memory subsets were obtained from all 28 donors, but regulatory and stem cell-like memory subsets were isolated from only 8 patients and 8 healthy donors. The study compared the TCRB repertoires of sorted circulating CD4+ T cell subsets in recently diagnosed type 1 diabetes patients with those in matched healthy donors. A total of roughly 100 million sorted cells were examined across all samples, and the number of cells per subset was strongly correlated with RNA yield. Points the paper makes about the study in general: Naive, central memory and regulatory TCRB repertoires appeared more similar among patients than among healthy donors. Type 1 diabetes patients showed a moderate but significant shortening of TCRB CDR3 length in all four CD4+ subsets. Because the HLA sub-analyses included only small numbers of individuals, any influence of HLA type on TCRB rearrangement was left unresolved. PCR may preferentially amplify shorter templates, but because patient and control samples were amplified and corrected together, any resulting skew would affect both groups equally. Sequencing cDNA rather than genomic DNA could over-represent highly expressing activated cells, although activation and CD3 levels did not differ between groups. Fewer insertions and more nucleotide deletions at VDJ recombination sites were observed in patients with type 1 diabetes, implying thymic rearrangement abnormalities.

Each donor gave one peripheral blood draw, averaging approximately 0.12 L, which was collected into heparinised tubes. Using a panel that included CD45RO, CCR7, CD25, CD127, CD95 and CD27, naive, central memory, regulatory and stem cell-like memory CD4+ T cells were sorted on a BD FACSAria II. All sorted populations exceeded 98% purity. PBMCs were isolated right away by Lymphoprep density gradient centrifugation and were stained directly, without culture. So that batch effects would be minimized, each experiment stained and sorted samples in pairs, pairing one healthy donor with one patient. This clone has only a few counts. The target of this receptor is not known. Base qualities are not at hand, and no much larger clone is one base apart. The entire amount of isolated RNA was reverse transcribed using the High Capacity cDNA Reverse Transcription Kit, so the sequenced TCRB transcripts were expressed ones. Deep immunoSEQ sequencing was applied to naive, central memory and regulatory T cell samples, giving an average of roughly 3.3 million total reads per sample. Sorted cells were lysed in RLT buffer, and RNA was extracted using DNase-treated RNeasy Micro or Mini kits according to cell number. Each cell subset was processed on its own to prevent cross-contamination, while patient and healthy donor samples were processed together. The immunoSEQ multiplex PCR was used to amplify TCRB sequences from cDNA, yielding 87-bp fragments that span the CDR3 region. Sequencing of the amplicons was done on the Illumina HiSeq platform. As for the authors' bioinformatics: Synthetic template baselines were used to correct PCR bias computationally, reads within Hamming distance 2 were collapsed together, and singletons that could not be merged were discarded. Reads were aligned to IMGT to assign V, D and J genes, CDR3 length, and insertions or deletions at six rearrangement sites. Clonotype counts were normalized to sorted cell number within each subset before computing true diversity and Gini coefficients with the tcR R package. The overlap coefficient, calculated on TCRB nucleotide sequences, was used to measure repertoire sharing. As stored in TCRdb, this immuneACCESS dataset retains in-frame rearrangements with V and J assigned. A fraction of the clones does not appear; measured against another copy, unresolved V genes explain less than half of the discrepancy, and the remainder lacks a known reason. That table gives V, J and clone size, and the DNA gave D and trimming. Here the sample has about 240,000 clones; 25% to 35% occur a single time. 3.5% to 4.5% of the sample comes from the top ten.

According to the germline V gene, CDR1 reads MNHNS and CDR2 reads SASEGT. V is clipped by 6 bases and J by 7 bases, and the sequence between their germline boundaries is 21 bases long. The CDR3 measures 15 amino acids from cysteine to phenylalanine. CDR3 DNA is the only sequence kept; it has 45 bases, read in frame from the first base. This chain is built from TRBV6-1 and TRBJ2-5; the D gene may be TRBD1 or TRBD2, since each aligns over 5 bases. The sequenced sample consisted of central memory CD4+ T cells from blood. The clonotype comes from a man under 40 in good health. The nucleotides are TGTGCCAGCAGCAACGTAGGACGGGGCGACGGGACCCAGTACTTC. Translated, this is CASSNVGRGDGTQYF.